This T cell receptor (beta chain) was retrieved from a study of T cells in Graves' hyperthyroidism and ophthalmopathy. As concerns this clonotype: Its antigen remains unknown.

Regions amplified from RNA transcripts were the TCR beta CDR3 regions. An initial round of RT-PCR targeting the TCR CDR3 relied on the HTBI primer set. TCRdb passed the multiplex PCR reads through MiXCR, listing each CDR3 protein once. The table has hundreds of thousands of distinct CDR3 sequences, approximately 40% seen once. Fresh 10 ml peripheral blood yielded PBMCs. The CDR3 is 14 amino acids. Per germline, CDR1 LNHDA and CDR2 SQIVND (reference sequence). Trimming removed 7 bases from V and 6 bases from J, with 17 bases in between. Overall study findings and caveats: Expanded thyroid clonotypes (above 0.001) were mostly also found in blood.

The TCR was taken from a woman between 40 and 50 years old with Graves' hyperthyroidism. This rearrangement joins TRBV19 to TRBJ2-3; D tentatively fits TRBD1 or TRBD2 (5 bases each). The sample was blood. Here the CDR3 reads CASTRGRDADTQYF. CDR3 in DNA: TGTGCCAGTACCCGGGGCAGGGATGCGGATACGCAGTATTTT.